The entry that follows covers one TCR beta chain sequence. The data are from a study of T cell changes during pregnancy in multiple sclerosis. Clones were read by immunoSEQ multiplex PCR, and TCRdb kept only the in-frame ones, dropping some. Here the sample spans tens of thousands of clones, just under 95% being singletons. V trimming: 4 bases; J trimming: 0 bases; junction bases outside the gene matches: 4. Germline assignment: CDR1 SGHVS and CDR2 FNYEAQ. This CDR3 comprises 15 residues. This TCR was sampled from a female donor in good health, enrolled as a control in a pregnancy study. Sequences were derived from peripheral blood, sampled after pregnancy. The genes are TRBV7-6 and TRBJ2-3, with 7 bases aligning to TRBD2. In DNA form, the CDR3 reads TGTGCCAGCAGCTCCGAAGCGGGGAGCACAGATACGCAGTATTTT. The encoded protein is CASSSEAGSTDTQYF.